The T cell receptor (beta chain) under discussion was sequenced for a study of blood T cell repertoires in COVID-19. Study in general: The cDNA or gDNA used as material had been derived from T cells, B-cell-depleted T cells, or PBMCs.

Measured with immunoSEQ multiplex PCR; TCRdb has only the in-frame clones, and not every one. The sample carries about 140,000 clones, approximately 80% recorded once. Germline CDR1 is SGDLS and CDR2 is YYNGEE. Trimming removed 0 bases at V and 2 bases at J, with 8 bases between. The CDR3 has 14 residues. Participants were aged about 18 to 90 years, lived in 24 US areas, and enrolled virtually. Grouping used clinical history reported by participants in a survey and questionnaire. Exposed enrollees had met someone with a PCR-confirmed or clinician-diagnosed COVID-19 case at some point within the 2 weeks before study entry.

This chain links TRBV9 with TRBJ1-2; tentative D call: TRBD1 (5 bases). The sequenced sample was PBMCs or T cells enriched from blood (not recorded which). The sequence was obtained from a young woman who had been exposed to COVID-19. The CDR3 bases are TGTGCCAGCAGCGTAGATGCAGGGAACTATGGCTACACCTTC. This codes for CASSVDAGNYGYTF.